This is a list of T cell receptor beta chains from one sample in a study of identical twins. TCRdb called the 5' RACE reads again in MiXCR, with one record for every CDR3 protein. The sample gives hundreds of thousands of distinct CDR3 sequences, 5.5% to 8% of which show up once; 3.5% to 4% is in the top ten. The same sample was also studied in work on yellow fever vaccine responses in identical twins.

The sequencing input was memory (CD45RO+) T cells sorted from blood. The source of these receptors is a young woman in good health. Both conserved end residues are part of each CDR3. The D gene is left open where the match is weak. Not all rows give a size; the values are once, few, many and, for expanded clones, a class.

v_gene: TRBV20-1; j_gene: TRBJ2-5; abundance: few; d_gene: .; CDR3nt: TGCAGTGCTAGACATTCTAGGGTGCGGTCCCAAGAGACCCAGTACTTC; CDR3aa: CSARHSRVRSQETQYF
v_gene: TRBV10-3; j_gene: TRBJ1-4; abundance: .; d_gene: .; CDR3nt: TGTGCCATCAGCAGACAACAGGGAGTGAATGAAAAACTGTTTTTT; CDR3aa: CAISRQQGVNEKLFF
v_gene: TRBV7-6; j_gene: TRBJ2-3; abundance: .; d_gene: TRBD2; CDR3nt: TGTGCCAGCACCCCGGGACTAGCGGGAGGTGGGCCAAGGACAGATACGCAGTATTTT; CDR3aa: CASTPGLAGGGPRTDTQYF
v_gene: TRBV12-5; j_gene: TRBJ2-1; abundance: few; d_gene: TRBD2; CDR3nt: TGTGCTAGTGGTTTGGTACTAGCGGGGGGGACATACTCCTACAATGAGCAGTTCTTC; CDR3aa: CASGLVLAGGTYSYNEQFF
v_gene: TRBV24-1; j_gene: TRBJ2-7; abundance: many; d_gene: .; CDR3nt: TGTGCCACCAGTGATTCCTCCCTCGACGAGCAGTACTTC; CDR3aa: CATSDSSLDEQYF
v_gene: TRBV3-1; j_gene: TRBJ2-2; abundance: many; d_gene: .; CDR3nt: TGTGCCAGCAGCCCGGACTATTTAACCGGGGAGCTGTTTTTT; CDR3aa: CASSPDYLTGELFF
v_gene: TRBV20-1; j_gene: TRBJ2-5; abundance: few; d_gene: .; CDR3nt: TGCAGTGTCCCGACCGTAAGGGGAGAGACCCAGTACTTC; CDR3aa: CSVPTVRGETQYF
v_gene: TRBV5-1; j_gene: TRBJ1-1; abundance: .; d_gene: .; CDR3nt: TGCGCCAGCAGCTTGGTCCGGGAATGGAGTGAAACTGAAGCTTTCTTT; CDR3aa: CASSLVREWSETEAFF
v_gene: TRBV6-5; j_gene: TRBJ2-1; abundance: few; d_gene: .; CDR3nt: TGTGCCACCGAGGGCCGAGGAAATGAGCAGTTCTTC; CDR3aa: CATEGRGNEQFF
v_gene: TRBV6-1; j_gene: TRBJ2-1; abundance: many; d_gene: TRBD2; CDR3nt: TGTGCCAGCAGTCCGAGGGGGACTAGCGGGGGAAATGAGCAGTTCTTC; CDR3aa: CASSPRGTSGGNEQFF
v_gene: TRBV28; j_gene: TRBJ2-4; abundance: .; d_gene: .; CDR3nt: TGTGCCACTGAAGGCCCCAAAAACATTCAGTACTTC; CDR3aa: CATEGPKNIQYF
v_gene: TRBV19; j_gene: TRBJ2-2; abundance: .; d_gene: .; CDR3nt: TGTGCCACCCGACAGGACACCGGGGAGCTGTTTTTT; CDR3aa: CATRQDTGELFF
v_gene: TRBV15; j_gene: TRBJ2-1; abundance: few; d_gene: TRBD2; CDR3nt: TGTGCCACCAGCACGGGAGGGTCCTACAATGAGCAGTTCTTC; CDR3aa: CATSTGGSYNEQFF
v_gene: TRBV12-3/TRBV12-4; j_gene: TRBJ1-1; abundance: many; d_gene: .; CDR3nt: TGTGCCAGCAGCCCGACTCTCCAGGACACTGAAGCTTTCTTT; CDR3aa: CASSPTLQDTEAFF
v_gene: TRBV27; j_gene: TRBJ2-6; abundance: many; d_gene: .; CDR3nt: TGTGCCAGCAGTTTTGGGAGCTCTGGGGCCAACGTCCTGACTTTC; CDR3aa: CASSFGSSGANVLTF
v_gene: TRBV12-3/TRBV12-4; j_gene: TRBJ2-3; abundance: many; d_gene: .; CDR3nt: TGTGCCAGCAGTTTTGGGGGACATTCAGATACGCAGTATTTT; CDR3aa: CASSFGGHSDTQYF
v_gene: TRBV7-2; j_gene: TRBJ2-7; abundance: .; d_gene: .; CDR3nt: TGTGCCAGCAGCCAGATAAGCTCGGGGGAGCAGTACTTC; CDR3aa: CASSQISSGEQYF
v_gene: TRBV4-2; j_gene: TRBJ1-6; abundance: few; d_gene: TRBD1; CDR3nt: TGTGCCAGCAGCCAGCCGACAGGGGGCGCTGATTCACCCCTCCACTTT; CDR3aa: CASSQPTGGADSPLHF
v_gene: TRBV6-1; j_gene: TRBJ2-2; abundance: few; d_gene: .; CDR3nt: TGTGCCAGCAGTCTATACGGGACACCCACCACCGGGGAGCTGTTTTTT; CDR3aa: CASSLYGTPTTGELFF
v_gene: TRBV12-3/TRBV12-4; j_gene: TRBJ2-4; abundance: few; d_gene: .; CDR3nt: TGTGCCAGCAGTGACAGGACACAAAACATTCAGTACTTC; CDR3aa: CASSDRTQNIQYF
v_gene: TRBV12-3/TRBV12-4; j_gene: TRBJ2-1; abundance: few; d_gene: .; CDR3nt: TGTGCCAGCAGTTTAGGAGTGTCAGTCAATGAGCAGTTCTTC; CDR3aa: CASSLGVSVNEQFF
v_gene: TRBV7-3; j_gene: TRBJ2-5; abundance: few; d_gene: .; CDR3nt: TGTGCCAGCAGCTTCCAGCAAAAAGAGACCCAGTACTTC; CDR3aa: CASSFQQKETQYF
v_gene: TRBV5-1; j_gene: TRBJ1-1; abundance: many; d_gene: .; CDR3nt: TGCGCCAGCAGCTCACAGGGCGGGAACACTGAAGCTTTCTTT; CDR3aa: CASSSQGGNTEAFF
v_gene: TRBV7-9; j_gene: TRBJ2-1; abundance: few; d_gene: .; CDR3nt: TGTGCCAGCAGCCCCAGGGAGGTCGCCTACAATGAGCAGTTCTTC; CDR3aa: CASSPREVAYNEQFF
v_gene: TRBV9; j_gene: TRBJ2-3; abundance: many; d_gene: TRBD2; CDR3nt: TGTGCCAGCAGCCATCGAGGGAGGGACGTAGATACGCAGTATTTT; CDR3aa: CASSHRGRDVDTQYF
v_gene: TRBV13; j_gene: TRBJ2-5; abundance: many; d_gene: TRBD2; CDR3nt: TGTGCCAGCAGCTTAGGGCTAGCGGGATCCCAAGAGACCCAGTACTTC; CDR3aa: CASSLGLAGSQETQYF
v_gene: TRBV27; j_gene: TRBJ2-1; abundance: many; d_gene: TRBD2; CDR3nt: TGTGCCAGCAGGGGAGGGTTAGTTTACAATGAGCAGTTCTTC; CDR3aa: CASRGGLVYNEQFF
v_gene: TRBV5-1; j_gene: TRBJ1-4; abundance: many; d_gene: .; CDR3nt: TGCGCCAGCAGTCCAACCCAAAATGAAAAACTGTTTTTT; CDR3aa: CASSPTQNEKLFF
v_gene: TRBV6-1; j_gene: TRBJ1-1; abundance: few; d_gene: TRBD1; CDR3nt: TGTGCCAGCAGTCGGGGACAGGGAGGTCGAGGAGCTTTCTTT; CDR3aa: CASSRGQGGRGAFF
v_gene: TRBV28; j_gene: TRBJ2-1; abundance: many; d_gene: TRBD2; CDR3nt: TGTGCCAGCAAGCGACTAGCGAACAATGAGCAGTTCTTC; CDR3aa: CASKRLANNEQFF
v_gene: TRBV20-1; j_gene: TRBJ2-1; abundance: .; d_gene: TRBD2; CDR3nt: TGCAGTGCTAGAAAACCGGGACTAGCGGGGGGGCATGAGCAGTTCTTC; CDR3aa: CSARKPGLAGGHEQFF
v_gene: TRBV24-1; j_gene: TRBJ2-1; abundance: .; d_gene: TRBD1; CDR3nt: TGTGCCACCAGTGATAGGACAGGGGCCGCCTCCTACAATGAGCAGTTCTTC; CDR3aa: CATSDRTGAASYNEQFF
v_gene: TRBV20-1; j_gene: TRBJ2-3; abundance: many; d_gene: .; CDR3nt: TGCAGTGCTAACAAAGGAAGCGGAGACTCGCAGTATTTT; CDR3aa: CSANKGSGDSQYF
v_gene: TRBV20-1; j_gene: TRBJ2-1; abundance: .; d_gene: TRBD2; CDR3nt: TGCAGTGCTAGAGATCTAATTAGCGGGAGCTACAATGAGCAGTTCTTC; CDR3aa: CSARDLISGSYNEQFF
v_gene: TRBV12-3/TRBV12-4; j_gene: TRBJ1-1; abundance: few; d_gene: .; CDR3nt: TGTGCCAGCAGTTTAAGTCGGGGAACGGCTTTCTTT; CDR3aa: CASSLSRGTAFF
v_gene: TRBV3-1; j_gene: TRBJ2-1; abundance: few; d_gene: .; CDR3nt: TGTGCCAGCAGCCAAGATTCGGGGAGGTCCTACAATGAGCAGTTCTTC; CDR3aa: CASSQDSGRSYNEQFF